One sample yielded the 29 T cell receptor beta chains listed below, sequenced in a study of blood T cell repertoires in COVID-19. Method: immunoSEQ multiplex PCR; TCRdb's copy keeps in-frame clones and lacks some. The sample lists about 80,000 clones; more than 75% were seen once. The sequenced sample was peripheral blood. The receptors shown here come from a human donor in a cohort sampled during active COVID-19.

The chain combines TRBV7-8 with TRBJ2-7, with D possibly being TRBD1 (6 bases). The CDR3 extends over 16 amino acids. Germline V CDR1 and CDR2: SGHVS, FQNEAQ. V was clipped by 1 base and J by 1 base, with 14 bases between them. The CDR3: CASSLGPGAGSYEQYF. CDR3 DNA: TGTGCCAGCAGCTTAGGGCCAGGGGCCGGTTCCTACGAGCAGTACTTC.

This sequence joins TRBV29-1 and TRBJ1-3; D gene ambiguous. The CDR3 sequence is 14 residues long. Trimming removed 4 bases at V and 2 bases at J, with 12 bases between. The V gene's germline CDR1 is SQVTM and CDR2 ANQGSEA. CDR3 nucleotides: TGCAGCGTTGGATCCGGCGGTCCTGGAAACACCATATATTTT. The encoded protein is CSVGSGGPGNTIYF.

This clone showed up just a few times. The V gene is TRBV3-1 (or the pseudogene TRBV3-2), the J gene TRBJ2-7; 7 bases agree with TRBD1. The germline CDR1 and CDR2 sequences are LGHDT and YNNKEL (reference sequence). CDR3 size: 13 residues. The V and J ends lost 5 bases and 3 bases, in that order; junction bases with no gene match: 4. CDR3 protein: CASSFRTGYEQYF. DNA for the CDR3: TGTGCCAGCAGCTTCAGGACAGGCTACGAGCAGTACTTC.

The rearrangement joins TRBV7-2 to TRBJ2-3, with 9 bases matching TRBD1. Germline CDR1 SGHTA, CDR2 FQGNSA. J lost 6 bases, V lost 5 bases, and 6 bases had no gene match. This CDR3 is built from 14 residues. CDR3 sequence (DNA): TGTGCCAGCAGCCCTAGGACAGGGGCGGATACGCAGTATTTT. Protein: CASSPRTGADTQYF.

The chain recombines TRBV25-1 with TRBJ2-3, with a tentative D call TRBD2 (5 bases). Germline lookup yields CDR1 MGHDK and CDR2 SYGVNS. With 0 bases removed from V and 4 bases from J, the gap between germline ends came to 8 bases. This CDR3 is 14 amino acids long. CDR3 in DNA: TGTGCCAGCAGTGAATATTCGAGGGCAGATACGCAGTATTTT. Residues: CASSEYSRADTQYF.

This chain connects TRBV19 to TRBJ1-6; D not resolved. There are 12 residues in the CDR3. Looked up from germline, CDR1 is LNHDA and CDR2 is SQIVND (reference sequence). Deletions cut 3 bases from V and 10 bases from J, with 7 bases between. The CDR3 DNA sequence: TGTGCCAGTAGTATGGTCGGGTCACCCCTCCACTTT. This codes for CASSMVGSPLHF.

The J gene is TRBJ2-5, the V gene TRBV30; D remains ambiguous. Germline values: CDR1 GTSNPN, CDR2 SVGIG (reference sequence). Trimming took 2 bases from V and 5 from J, leaving 12 bases between them. This CDR3 contains 13 residues. Here the CDR3 DNA reads TGTGCCTGGAGTATGTGGGCTACCGAGACCCAGTACTTC. It codes for CAWSMWATETQYF.

This chain uses TRBV10-2 with TRBJ2-1, with 14 bases matching TRBD2. J was trimmed by 3 bases and V by 8 bases; bases with no gene match: 9. The CDR3 is 17 residues long. Germline V CDR1 and CDR2: WSHSY, SAAADI. The CDR3 sequence: CASVGLAGGWYYNEQFF. The CDR3 nucleotides read TGCGCCAGCGTTGGACTAGCGGGGGGATGGTACTACAATGAGCAGTTCTTC.

The V and J genes are TRBV7-8 and TRBJ2-7; 7 bases are a match to TRBD1. CDR1 and CDR2 from the germline V gene are SGHVS and FQNEAQ. The V segment lost 0 bases and the J segment 6 bases; nucleotides outside the gene matches: 8. This CDR3 is built from 15 residues. CDR3 region: CASSLARQGLGEQYF. CDR3 nucleotide sequence: TGTGCCAGCAGCTTAGCGAGACAGGGTTTGGGCGAGCAGTACTTC.

This chain joins TRBV6-5 and TRBJ2-1; perhaps TRBD1 as D (6 bases). The CDR3 has 15 residues. Per the germline V gene, CDR1 is MNHEY and CDR2 is SVGAGI. Trimming pared 11 bases from V and 6 bases from J, leaving 23 bases between. As DNA, the CDR3 is TGTGCCCGATTCTACAGGGAAGGTTTAGGCAATGAGCAGTTCTTC. It codes for CARFYREGLGNEQFF.

The J gene is TRBJ1-3, the V gene TRBV19; a weak D match, TRBD1 (6 bases). The CDR3 contains 16 residues. Germline V CDR1 and CDR2: LNHDA, SQIVND (reference sequence). Trimming removed 8 bases at V and 4 bases at J, with 21 bases between. The CDR3 spells CASARGRSFSGNTIYF. The CDR3 DNA is TGTGCCAGTGCCAGGGGTCGATCATTTTCGGGAAACACCATATATTTT.

The genes are TRBV19 and TRBJ2-3, with a weak D call TRBD2 (5 bases). The CDR3 is 14 residues long. Per germline, CDR1 LNHDA and CDR2 SQIVND (reference sequence). V shed 6 bases and J shed 0 bases, with 10 bases lying between them. CDR3 DNA sequence: TGTGCCAGTAGGTTAGAGGGAAGCACAGATACGCAGTATTTT. Encoded protein: CASRLEGSTDTQYF.

This chain links TRBV2 with TRBJ2-7; weak D call: TRBD1 (5 bases). Trimming shortened V by 10 bases and J by 3 bases, and 10 bases separated the two germline ends. CDR1 is SNHLY and CDR2 is FYNNEI in the germline V gene. The CDR3 contains 11 residues. The CDR3, as DNA: TGTGCCACGAGACAGAGCTACGAGCAGTACTTC. It translates to CATRQSYEQYF.

The chain carries TRBV6-1 and TRBJ1-1; no definite D call. V was pared by 2 bases and J by 0 bases, with 10 bases between. The CDR3 sequence is 15 residues long. The germline CDR1 and CDR2 sequences are MNHNS and SASEGT. Here the CDR3 reads CASSESPLMNTEAFF. The CDR3 DNA follows: TGTGCCAGCAGTGAAAGTCCCCTAATGAACACTGAAGCTTTCTTT.

This chain joins TRBV29-1 and TRBJ2-7; the D gene is possibly TRBD1 (6 bases). Deletions cut 6 bases from V and 7 bases from J, with 13 bases between. The CDR3 length is 11 residues. Germline-derived CDR1 and CDR2 are SQVTM and ANQGSEA. CDR3 bases: TGCAGCGTAAACAGGGTTGGGGAGCAGTACTTC. Translating gives CSVNRVGEQYF.

This clone appeared a single time. The V and J genes are TRBV5-4 and TRBJ1-1, with 7 bases fitting TRBD1. Unmatched junction bases numbered 6, after V lost 4 bases and J lost 3 bases. Germline V gene lookup returns CDR1 SGHNT and CDR2 YYREEE (reference sequence). The CDR3 totals 14 residues. The CDR3 DNA sequence: TGTGCCAGCAGCCCAAACAGGGGCCACACTGAAGCTTTCTTT. The encoded protein is CASSPNRGHTEAFF.

CDR3 DNA: TGTGCCAGCAGCTCAACAGGGGCCGAGCAGTACTTC. This sequence encodes CASSSTGAEQYF. The rearrangement uses TRBV11-2 and TRBJ2-7; 7 nucleotides match TRBD1. Germline V gives CDR1 SGHAT, CDR2 FQNNGV. Unmatched junction bases numbered 3, after V lost 4 bases and J lost 6 bases. The CDR3 length is 12 residues.

The gene calls are TRBV19 and TRBJ2-1; 9 bases align to TRBD2. Germline assignment: CDR1 LNHDA and CDR2 SQIVND (reference sequence). Trimming at V came to 4 bases and at J to 7 bases, leaving 5 bases not matched to a gene. This CDR3 has 14 residues. This chain's CDR3 is CASSSGGARNEQFF. The CDR3 nucleotides are TGTGCCAGTAGTAGCGGGGGGGCGCGTAATGAGCAGTTCTTC.

The rearrangement uses TRBV2 and TRBJ2-3; possible D gene TRBD2, 6 bases. The CDR3 is made up of 15 amino acids. CDR1 and CDR2 (germline): SNHLY, FYNNEI. Trimming stripped 4 bases from V and 3 bases from J, with 14 bases between. The CDR3 is CASSGVGGATDTQYF. CDR3 DNA sequence: TGTGCCAGCAGTGGGGTCGGAGGGGCTACAGATACGCAGTATTTT.

The V and J genes are TRBV2 and TRBJ1-2; a weak D match, TRBD1 (6 bases). The V end was cut by 6 bases, the J end by 6 bases, with 8 bases between. CDR3 length: 11 residues. CDR1 is SNHLY, CDR2 FYNNEI, per germline. In nucleotides, the CDR3 is TGTGCCAGCAGGGGGGCGGATGGCTACACCTTC. Translating it yields CASRGADGYTF.

The rearrangement joins TRBV3-1 (or the pseudogene TRBV3-2) to TRBJ1-2; maybe TRBD1 (5 bases). This CDR3 spans 15 amino acids. Germline CDR1 LGHDT, CDR2 YNNKEL (reference sequence). The V gene lost 3 bases and the J gene lost 2 bases, with 13 bases spanning the gap. The CDR3 region is CASSQGSGLNYGYTF. The DNA for the CDR3 is TGTGCCAGCAGCCAGGGCTCGGGACTCAACTATGGCTACACCTTC.

The chain links TRBV2 to TRBJ1-2, with a possible D match to TRBD1 (5 bases). The CDR3 runs to 14 residues. Trimming shortened V by 8 bases and J by 8 bases, and 21 bases separated the two germline ends. Per the germline V gene, CDR1 is SNHLY and CDR2 is FYNNEI. CDR3 sequence: CASGRGGLRGGYTF. CDR3 coding DNA: TGTGCCAGCGGGCGGGGCGGATTGAGGGGAGGCTACACCTTC.

The chain carries TRBV18 and TRBJ1-3; a weak D match, TRBD1 (6 bases). V lost 0 bases and J 0 bases, leaving 6 bases between the germline ends. The CDR3 runs 15 residues. Germline V gives CDR1 KGHSH, CDR2 LQKENI. The CDR3: CASSPPGASGNTIYF. In nucleotides, the CDR3 is TGTGCCAGCTCACCACCGGGGGCCTCTGGAAACACCATATATTTT.

The CDR3 coding sequence is TGTGCCAGCAGCTTAGAGGAGGGAAATGAGCAGTTCTTC. Protein: CASSLEEGNEQFF. The V gene is TRBV7-2, the J gene TRBJ2-1, with D tentatively TRBD2 (6 bases). From germline, CDR1 is SGHTA and CDR2 FQGNSA. The CDR3 spans 13 residues. V lost 1 base and J 7 bases, leaving 8 bases between the germline ends.

This clone occurred a few times. V is TRBV6-4 and J is TRBJ2-1; D is possibly TRBD1 (6 bases). Trimming took off 0 bases at V and 14 bases at J, with 14 bases between the two ends. The CDR3 is 13 residues long. The V gene's germline CDR1 is MRHNA and CDR2 SNTAGT. The chain's CDR3 is CASSDSIRDTKFF. CDR3 DNA: TGTGCCAGCAGTGACTCGATTCGGGACACGAAGTTCTTC.

The CDR3 here is CASKERGVSEQFF. Here the CDR3 DNA reads TGTGCCAGCAAGGAGCGGGGGGTCTCTGAGCAGTTCTTC. This rearrangement joins TRBV2 to TRBJ2-1, with 9 positions matching TRBD2. With V trimmed by 7 bases and J by 9 bases, 7 bases remained unmatched. Germline CDR1 and CDR2: SNHLY and FYNNEI. The CDR3 contains 13 residues.

This clone came up once. Other DNA sequences of this sample code for an identical CDR3. V gene TRBV28 combines with J gene TRBJ1-2; D ambiguous. This CDR3 is built from 12 residues. The germline CDR1 and CDR2 sequences are MDHEN and SYDVKM. Between the trimmed V and J ends, which lost 3 bases and 4 bases, there was a span of 6 bases. As DNA, the CDR3 is TGTGCCAGCAGTTTTAGAGGCTATGGCTACACCTTC. It encodes CASSFRGYGYTF.

The chain uses TRBV6-5 and TRBJ1-2; D may be TRBD1 (5 bases). Germline CDR1 and CDR2: MNHEY and SVGAGI. The V gene lost 11 bases and the J gene lost 2 bases, with 12 bases spanning the gap. CDR3 size: 12 residues. The CDR3, as DNA: TGTGCCGTGGGCAGGGCCAACTATGGCTACACCTTC. Translating gives CAVGRANYGYTF.

V is TRBV5-6 and J is TRBJ2-1; D is perhaps TRBD1 (5 bases). The CDR3 consists of 15 residues. The V end lost 3 bases, the J end lost 4 bases, and 14 bases lay between the germline ends. Germline V CDR1 and CDR2: SGHDT, YYEEEE. The CDR3 loop is CASSSPDRRYNEQFF. CDR3 in DNA: TGTGCCAGCAGCTCTCCCGACAGAAGGTACAATGAGCAGTTCTTC.